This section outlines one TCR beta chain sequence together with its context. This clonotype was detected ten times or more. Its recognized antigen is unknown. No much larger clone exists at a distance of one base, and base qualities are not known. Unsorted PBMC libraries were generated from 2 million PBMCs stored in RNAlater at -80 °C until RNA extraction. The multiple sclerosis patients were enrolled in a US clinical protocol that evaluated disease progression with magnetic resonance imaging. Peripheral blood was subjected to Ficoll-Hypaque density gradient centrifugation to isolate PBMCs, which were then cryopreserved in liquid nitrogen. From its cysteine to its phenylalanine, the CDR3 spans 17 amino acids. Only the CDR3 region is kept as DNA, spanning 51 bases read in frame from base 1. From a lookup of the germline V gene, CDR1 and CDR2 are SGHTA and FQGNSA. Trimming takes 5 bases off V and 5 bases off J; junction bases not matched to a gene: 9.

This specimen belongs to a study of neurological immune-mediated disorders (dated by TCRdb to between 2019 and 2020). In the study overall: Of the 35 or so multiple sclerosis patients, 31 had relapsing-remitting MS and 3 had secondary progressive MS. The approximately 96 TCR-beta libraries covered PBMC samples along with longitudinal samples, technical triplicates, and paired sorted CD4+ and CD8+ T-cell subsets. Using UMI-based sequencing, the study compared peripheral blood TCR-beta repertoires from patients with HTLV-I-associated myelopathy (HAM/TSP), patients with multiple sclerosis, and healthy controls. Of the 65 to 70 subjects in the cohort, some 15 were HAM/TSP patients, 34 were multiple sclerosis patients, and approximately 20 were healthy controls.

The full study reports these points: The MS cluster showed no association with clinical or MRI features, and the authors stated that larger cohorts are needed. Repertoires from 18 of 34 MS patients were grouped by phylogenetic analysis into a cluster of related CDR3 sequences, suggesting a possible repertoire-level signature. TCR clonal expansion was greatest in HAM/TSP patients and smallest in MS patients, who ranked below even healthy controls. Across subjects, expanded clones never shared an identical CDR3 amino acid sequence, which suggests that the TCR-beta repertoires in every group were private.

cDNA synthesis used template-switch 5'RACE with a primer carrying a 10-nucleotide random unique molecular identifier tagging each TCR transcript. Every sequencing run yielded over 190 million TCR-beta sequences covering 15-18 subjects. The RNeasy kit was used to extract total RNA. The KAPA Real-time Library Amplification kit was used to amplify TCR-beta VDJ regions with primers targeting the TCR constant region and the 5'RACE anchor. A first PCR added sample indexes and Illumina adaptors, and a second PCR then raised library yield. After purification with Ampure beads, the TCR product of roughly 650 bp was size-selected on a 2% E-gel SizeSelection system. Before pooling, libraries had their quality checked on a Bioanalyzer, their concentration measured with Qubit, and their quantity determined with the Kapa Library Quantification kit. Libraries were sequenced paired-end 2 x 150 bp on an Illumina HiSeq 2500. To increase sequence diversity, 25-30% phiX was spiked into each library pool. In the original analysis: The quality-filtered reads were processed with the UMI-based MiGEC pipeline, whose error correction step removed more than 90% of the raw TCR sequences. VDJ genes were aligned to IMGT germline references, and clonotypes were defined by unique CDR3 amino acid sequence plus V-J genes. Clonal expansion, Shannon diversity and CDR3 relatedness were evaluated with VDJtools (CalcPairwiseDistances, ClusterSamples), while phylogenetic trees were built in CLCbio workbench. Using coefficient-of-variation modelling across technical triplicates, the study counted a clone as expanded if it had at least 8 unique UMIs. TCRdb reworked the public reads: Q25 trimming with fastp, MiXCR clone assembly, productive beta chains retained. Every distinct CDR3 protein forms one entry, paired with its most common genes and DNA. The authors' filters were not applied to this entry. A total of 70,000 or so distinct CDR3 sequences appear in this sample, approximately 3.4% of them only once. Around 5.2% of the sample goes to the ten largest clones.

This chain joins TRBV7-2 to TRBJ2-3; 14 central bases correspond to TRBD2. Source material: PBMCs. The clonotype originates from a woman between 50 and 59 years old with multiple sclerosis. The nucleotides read TGTGCCAGCAGCCGGCCGTGGGGACTAGCGGGGGAAGATACGCAGTATTTT. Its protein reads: CASSRPWGLAGEDTQYF. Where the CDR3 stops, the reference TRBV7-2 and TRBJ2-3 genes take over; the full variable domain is GAGVSQSPSNKVTEKGKDVELRCDPISGHTALYWYRQSLGQGLEFLIYFQGNSAPDKSGLPSDRFSAERTGGSVSTLTIQRTQQEDSAVYLCASSRPWGLAGEDTQYFGPGTRLTVL.